The T cell receptor (beta chain) described here comes from a study of CD8+ T cells in alopecia areata. Overall study: Among treated patients, oral tofacitinib was administered at 5 to 10 mg twice daily.

Extraction and reverse transcription of RNA yielded cDNA as the sequencing template. TCRdb's copy holds only in-frame clones and misses some; the assay was immunoSEQ multiplex PCR. This sample yields a few hundred thousand clones, of which about 68% are seen a single time; more than 0.95% belongs to the top ten. J was trimmed by 3 bases and V by 7 bases; bases with no gene match: 5. Looked up from germline, CDR1 is MGHDK and CDR2 is SYGVNS. The CDR3 sequence is 15 residues long. The sample in question was CD4+ T cells sorted from blood, obtained at week 0. The receptor was derived from a human donor with alopecia areata. The chain employs TRBV25-1 and TRBJ2-2, with 10 positions matching TRBD1. The CDR3 here is CASTRGTGDTGELFF. The CDR3 nucleotides are TGTGCCAGCACTCGCGGGACAGGGGACACCGGGGAGCTGTTTTTT.